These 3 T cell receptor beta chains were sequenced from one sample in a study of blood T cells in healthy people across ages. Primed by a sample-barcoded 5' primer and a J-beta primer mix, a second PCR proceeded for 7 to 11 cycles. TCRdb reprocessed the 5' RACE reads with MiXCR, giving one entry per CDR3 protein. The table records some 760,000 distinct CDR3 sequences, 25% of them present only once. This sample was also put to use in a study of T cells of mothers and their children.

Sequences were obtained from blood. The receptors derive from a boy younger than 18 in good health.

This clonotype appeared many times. The CDR3 nucleotides read TGCAGCGTTGCAGGAGACTACGAGCAGTACTTC. It is translated as CSVAGDYEQYF. The chain recombines TRBV29-1 with TRBJ2-7; D is unclear. V was clipped by 4 bases and J by 3 bases, with 7 bases between them. The length of the CDR3 is 11 residues. CDR1 SQVTM and CDR2 ANQGSEA come from the germline V gene.

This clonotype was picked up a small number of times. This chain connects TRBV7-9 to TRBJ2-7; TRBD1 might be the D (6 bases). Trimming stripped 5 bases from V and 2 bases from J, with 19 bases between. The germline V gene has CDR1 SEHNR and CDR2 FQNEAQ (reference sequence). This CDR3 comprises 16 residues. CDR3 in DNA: TGTGCCAGCAGCCTCCTACAGGGAAGTCCTCCCTACGAGCAGTACTTC. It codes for CASSLLQGSPPYEQYF.

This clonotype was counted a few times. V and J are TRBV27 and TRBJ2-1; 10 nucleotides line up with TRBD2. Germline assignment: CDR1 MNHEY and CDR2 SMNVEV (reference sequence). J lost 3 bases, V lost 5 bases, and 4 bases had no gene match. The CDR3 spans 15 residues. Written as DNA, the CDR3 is TGTGCCAGCAGTATAACTAGCGGGAACTACAATGAGCAGTTCTTC. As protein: CASSITSGNYNEQFF.